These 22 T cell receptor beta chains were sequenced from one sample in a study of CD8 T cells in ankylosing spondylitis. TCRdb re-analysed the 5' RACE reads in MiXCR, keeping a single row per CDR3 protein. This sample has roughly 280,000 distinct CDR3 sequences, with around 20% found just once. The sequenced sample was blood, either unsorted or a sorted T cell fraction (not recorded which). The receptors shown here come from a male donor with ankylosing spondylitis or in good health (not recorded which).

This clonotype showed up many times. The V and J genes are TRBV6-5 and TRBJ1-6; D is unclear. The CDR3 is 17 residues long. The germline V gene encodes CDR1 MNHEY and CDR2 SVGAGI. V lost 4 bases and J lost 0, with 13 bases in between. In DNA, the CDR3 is TGTGCCAGCAGTTTTGGAGGCCGAAGCTCCTATAATTCACCCCTCCACTTT. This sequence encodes CASSFGGRSSYNSPLHF.

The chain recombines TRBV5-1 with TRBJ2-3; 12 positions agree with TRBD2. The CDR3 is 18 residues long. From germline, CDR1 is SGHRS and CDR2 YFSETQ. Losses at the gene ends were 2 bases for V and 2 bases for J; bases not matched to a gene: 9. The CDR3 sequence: CASSLGSSGRAPTDTQYF. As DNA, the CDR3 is TGCGCCAGCAGCTTAGGATCTAGCGGGAGGGCTCCCACAGATACGCAGTATTTT. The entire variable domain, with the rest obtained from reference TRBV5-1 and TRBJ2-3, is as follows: KAGVTQTPRYLIKTRGQQVTLSCSPISGHRSVSWYQQTPGQGLQFLFEYFSETQRNKGNFPGRFSGRQFSNSRSEMNVSTLELGDSALYLCASSLGSSGRAPTDTQYFGPGTRLTVL.

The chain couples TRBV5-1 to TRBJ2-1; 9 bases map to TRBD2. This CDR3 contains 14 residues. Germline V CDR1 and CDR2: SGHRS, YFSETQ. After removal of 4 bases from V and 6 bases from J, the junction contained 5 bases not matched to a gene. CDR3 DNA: TGCGCCAGCAGCACCTTAGCGGGAGTCAATGAGCAGTTCTTC. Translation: CASSTLAGVNEQFF.

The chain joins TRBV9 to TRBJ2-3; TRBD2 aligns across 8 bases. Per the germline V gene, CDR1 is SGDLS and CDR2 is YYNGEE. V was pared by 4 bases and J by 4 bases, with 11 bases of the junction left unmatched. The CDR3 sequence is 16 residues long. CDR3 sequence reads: CASSKAGGGRADTQYF. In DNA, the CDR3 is TGTGCCAGCAGCAAGGCCGGCGGGGGGCGGGCAGATACGCAGTATTTT.

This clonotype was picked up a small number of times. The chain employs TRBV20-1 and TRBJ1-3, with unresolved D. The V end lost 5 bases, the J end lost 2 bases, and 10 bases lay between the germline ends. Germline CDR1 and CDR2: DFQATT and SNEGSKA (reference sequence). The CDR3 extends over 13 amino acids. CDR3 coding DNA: TGCAGTGCTGCTCAGTTCACTGGAAACACCATATATTTT. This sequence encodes CSAAQFTGNTIYF.

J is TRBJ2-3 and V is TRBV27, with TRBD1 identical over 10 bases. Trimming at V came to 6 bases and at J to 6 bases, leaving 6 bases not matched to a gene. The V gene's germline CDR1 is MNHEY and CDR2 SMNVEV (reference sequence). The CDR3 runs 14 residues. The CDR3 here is CASRRQGASDTQYF. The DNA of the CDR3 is TGTGCCAGCAGAAGACAGGGGGCGTCGGATACGCAGTATTTT.

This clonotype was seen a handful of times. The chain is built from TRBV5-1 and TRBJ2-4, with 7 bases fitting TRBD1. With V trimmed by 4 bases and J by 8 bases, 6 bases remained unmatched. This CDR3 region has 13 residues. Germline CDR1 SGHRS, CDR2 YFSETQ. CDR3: CASSITGEYIQYF. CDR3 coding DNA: TGCGCCAGCAGCATCACAGGGGAGTACATTCAGTACTTC. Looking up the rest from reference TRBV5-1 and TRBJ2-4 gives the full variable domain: KAGVTQTPRYLIKTRGQQVTLSCSPISGHRSVSWYQQTPGQGLQFLFEYFSETQRNKGNFPGRFSGRQFSNSRSEMNVSTLELGDSALYLCASSITGEYIQYFGAGTRLSVL.

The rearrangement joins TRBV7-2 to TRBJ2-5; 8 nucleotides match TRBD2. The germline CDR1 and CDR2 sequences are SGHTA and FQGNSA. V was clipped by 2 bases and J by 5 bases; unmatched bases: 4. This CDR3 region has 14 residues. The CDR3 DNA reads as TGTGCCAGCAGCTTACTCGGGGGGGCTGAGACCCAGTACTTC. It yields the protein CASSLLGGAETQYF.

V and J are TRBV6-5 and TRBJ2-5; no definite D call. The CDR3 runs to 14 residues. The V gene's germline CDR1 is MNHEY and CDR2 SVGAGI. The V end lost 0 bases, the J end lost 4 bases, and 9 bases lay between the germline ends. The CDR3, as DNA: TGTGCCAGCAGTTACTCCACAGTCAGAGAGACCCAGTACTTC. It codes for CASSYSTVRETQYF.

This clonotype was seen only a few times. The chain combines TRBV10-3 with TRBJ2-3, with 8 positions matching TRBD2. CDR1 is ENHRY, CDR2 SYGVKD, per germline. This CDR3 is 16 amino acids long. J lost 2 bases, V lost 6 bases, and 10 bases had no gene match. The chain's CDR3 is CAISPIAGGPTDTQYF. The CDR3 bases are TGTGCCATCAGCCCCATTGCGGGGGGACCCACAGATACGCAGTATTTT.

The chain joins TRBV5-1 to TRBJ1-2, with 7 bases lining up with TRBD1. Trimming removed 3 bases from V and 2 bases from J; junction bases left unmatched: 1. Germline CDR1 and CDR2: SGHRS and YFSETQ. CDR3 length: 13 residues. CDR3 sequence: CASSSGGNYGYTF. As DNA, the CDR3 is TGCGCCAGCAGCTCAGGGGGGAACTATGGCTACACCTTC.

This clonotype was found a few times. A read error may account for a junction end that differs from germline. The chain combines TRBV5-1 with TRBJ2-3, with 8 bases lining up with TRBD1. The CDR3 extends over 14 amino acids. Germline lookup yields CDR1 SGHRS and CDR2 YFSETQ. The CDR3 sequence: CASRLDRGTDTQYF. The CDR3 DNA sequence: TGCGCCAGCAGATTGGACAGGGGCACAGATACGCAGTATTTT.

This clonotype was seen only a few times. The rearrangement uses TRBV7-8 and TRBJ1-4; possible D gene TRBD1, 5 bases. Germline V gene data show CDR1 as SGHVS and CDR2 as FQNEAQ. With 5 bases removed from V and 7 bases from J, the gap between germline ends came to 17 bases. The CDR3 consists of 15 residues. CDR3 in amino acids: CASSPTGGSAEKLFF. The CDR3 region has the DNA TGTGCCAGCAGCCCCACCGGGGGGAGTGCTGAAAAACTGTTTTTT.

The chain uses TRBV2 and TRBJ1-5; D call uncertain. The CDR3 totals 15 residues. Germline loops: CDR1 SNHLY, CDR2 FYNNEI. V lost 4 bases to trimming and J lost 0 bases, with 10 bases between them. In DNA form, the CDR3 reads TGTGCCAGCAGTGTGTTGGGGTATAGCAATCAGCCCCAGCATTTT. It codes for CASSVLGYSNQPQHF.

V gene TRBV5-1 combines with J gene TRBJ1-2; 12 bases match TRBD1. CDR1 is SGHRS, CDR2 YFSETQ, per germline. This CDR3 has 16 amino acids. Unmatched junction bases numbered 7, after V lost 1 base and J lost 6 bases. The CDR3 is CASSLLTGTGGDGYTF. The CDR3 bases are TGCGCCAGCAGCTTGTTAACCGGGACAGGGGGCGATGGCTACACCTTC.

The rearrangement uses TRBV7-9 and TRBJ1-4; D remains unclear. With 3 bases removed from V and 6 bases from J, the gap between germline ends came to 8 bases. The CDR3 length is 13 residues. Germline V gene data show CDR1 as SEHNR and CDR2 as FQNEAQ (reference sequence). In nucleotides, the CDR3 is TGTGCCAGCAGCTTCAGCAGCCATGAAAAACTGTTTTTT. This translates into CASSFSSHEKLFF.

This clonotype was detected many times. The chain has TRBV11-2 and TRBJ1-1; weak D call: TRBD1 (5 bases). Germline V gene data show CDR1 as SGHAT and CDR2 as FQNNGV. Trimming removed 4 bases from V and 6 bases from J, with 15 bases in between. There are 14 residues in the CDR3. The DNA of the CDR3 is TGTGCCAGCAGCTCTGAGGGGTTGGGGGCTGAAGCTTTCTTT. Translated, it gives CASSSEGLGAEAFF.

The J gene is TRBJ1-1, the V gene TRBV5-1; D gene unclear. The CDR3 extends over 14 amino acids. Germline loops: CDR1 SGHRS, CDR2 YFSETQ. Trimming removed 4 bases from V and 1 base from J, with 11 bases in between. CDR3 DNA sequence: TGCGCCAGCAGCCCCGAGATAGGGAACACTGAAGCTTTCTTT. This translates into CASSPEIGNTEAFF.

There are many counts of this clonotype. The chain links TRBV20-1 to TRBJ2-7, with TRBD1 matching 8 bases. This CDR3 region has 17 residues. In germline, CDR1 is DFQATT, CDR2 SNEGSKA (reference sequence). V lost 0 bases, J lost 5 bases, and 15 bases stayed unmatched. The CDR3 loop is CSARDQQTPDRADEQYV. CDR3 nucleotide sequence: TGCAGTGCTAGAGACCAACAAACCCCGGACAGGGCTGACGAGCAGTACGTC.

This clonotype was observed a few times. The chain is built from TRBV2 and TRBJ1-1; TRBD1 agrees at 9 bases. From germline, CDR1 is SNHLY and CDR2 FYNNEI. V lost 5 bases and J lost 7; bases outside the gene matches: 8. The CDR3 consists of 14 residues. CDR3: CASSNRDRVSEAFF. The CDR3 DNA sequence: TGTGCCAGCAGTAACCGGGACAGGGTTAGTGAAGCTTTCTTT.

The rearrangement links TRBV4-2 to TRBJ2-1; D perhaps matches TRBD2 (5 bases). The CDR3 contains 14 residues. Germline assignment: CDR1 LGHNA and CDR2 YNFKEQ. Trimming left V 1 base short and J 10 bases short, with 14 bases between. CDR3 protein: CASSQGTGSEEQFF. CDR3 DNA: TGTGCCAGCAGCCAAGGTACGGGTAGCGAAGAGCAGTTCTTC.

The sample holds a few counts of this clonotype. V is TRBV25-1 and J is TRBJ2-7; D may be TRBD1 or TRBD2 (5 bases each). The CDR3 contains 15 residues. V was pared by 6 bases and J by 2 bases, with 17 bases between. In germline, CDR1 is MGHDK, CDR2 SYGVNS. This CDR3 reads CASSRPRQRAYEQYV. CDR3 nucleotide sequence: TGTGCCAGCAGCCGACCAAGACAGAGGGCCTACGAGCAGTACGTC.